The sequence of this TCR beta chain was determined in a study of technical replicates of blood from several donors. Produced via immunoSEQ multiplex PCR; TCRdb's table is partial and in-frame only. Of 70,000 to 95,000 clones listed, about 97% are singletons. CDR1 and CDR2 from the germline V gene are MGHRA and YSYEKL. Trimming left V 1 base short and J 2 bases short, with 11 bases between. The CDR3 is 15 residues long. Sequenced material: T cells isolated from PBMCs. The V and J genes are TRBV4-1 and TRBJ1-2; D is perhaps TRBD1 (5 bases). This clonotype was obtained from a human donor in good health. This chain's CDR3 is CASSQVYSGNYGYTF. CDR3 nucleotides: TGCGCCAGCAGCCAAGTTTATTCAGGGAACTATGGCTACACCTTC.